This T cell receptor (beta chain) appears in the sequencing data of a study of T cells after posttransplantation cyclophosphamide. Study-wide points: Blood and skin or GI T cell repertoires showed limited TRB overlap.

This clone has a handful of counts. Its antigen is unknown. The V gene's germline CDR1 is SNHLY and CDR2 FYNNEI. This CDR3 region has 13 residues. The V end lost 9 bases, the J end lost 3 bases, and 9 bases lay between the germline ends. Cyclophosphamide on days +3 and +4 followed busulfan-fludarabine conditioning and a marrow graft. Assay used: immunoSEQ multiplex PCR; TCRdb lists only in-frame clones, some missing. The repertoire consists of around 13,000 clones, none detected only once. The clonotype originates from a female patient aged 35-55 years who received an allogeneic stem cell transplant from an unrelated donor, was CMV-positive, and had acute GVHD only. The graft donor may have contributed some T cells. The specimen comprised PBMCs, sampled after allogeneic stem cell transplant with posttransplant cyclophosphamide. The chain joins TRBV2 to TRBJ1-6, with D possibly TRBD1 on 5 matching bases. This CDR3 is CASIDSYNSPLHF. CDR3 DNA sequence: TGTGCCAGTATAGACAGCTATAATTCACCCCTCCACTTT.